This TCR beta chain stems from a study of OX40 agonist ivuxolimab in advanced cancers. General notes on the study: Ivuxolimab was an agonistic, fully human IgG2 monoclonal antibody directed against OX40 (CD134), a costimulatory receptor. Intravenous ivuxolimab was administered to patients every 2 weeks at six dose levels: 0.01, 0.1, 0.3, 1.5, 3 and 10 mg/kg. Among the roughly 52 dose-escalation patients, around 19 had hepatocellular carcinoma, approximately 15 melanoma, 9 renal cell carcinoma and 9 head and neck cancer. A male proportion of nearly 85% and a mean age of about 60 years, ranging from about 23 to 79, were recorded for the dose-escalation cohort. Prior anti-PD-1, anti-PD-L1 or anti-CTLA-4 therapy was permitted, and approximately 39% of dose-escalation patients had received checkpoint inhibitors. Partial responses occurred in three dose-escalation patients: two with cutaneous melanoma and one with hepatocellular carcinoma. Peripheral TCRbeta sequencing was intended to test whether TCR sequence diversity was altered and clonal T-cell expansion was caused by ivuxolimab. The paper describes the monotherapy dose-escalation part (N ≈ 52 patients) of the phase I trial of ivuxolimab. General conclusions and limits of the study: Low levels of normalized T-cell clonal expansion were also seen in some nonresponding patients. Partial responders in the 0.1-3.0 mg/kg groups had among the lowest normalized peripheral clonal expansion, especially among CD8+ T cells. The antigen specificity of the peripheral T cells that underwent clonal expansion was not determined. After ivuxolimab, expanded clones were on average more numerous among CD8+ T cells than among CD4+ T cells. Clonal expansion of both CD4+ and CD8+ blood T cells was observed from baseline to week 6 at doses 0.1 to 3.0 mg/kg.

V and J lose 5 bases and 3 bases, and a span of 10 bases separates them. The germline V gene supplies CDR1 SGHVS and CDR2 FNYEAQ. The CDR3, from cysteine to phenylalanine, totals 13 residues. The kept DNA is CDR3 alone, 39 bases in frame from the first base. Genomic DNA was isolated from the sorted cells so that the TCRbeta CDR3 region could be sequenced. The immunoSEQ Assay was used for sequencing of TCRbeta CDR3 regions. Not all clones reach the TCRdb copy of this immuneACCESS table, which keeps in-frame sequences only. Checked studies attribute under half of the gap to unresolved V genes and leave the rest unexplained. The sample has about 19,000 clones on record, 75% to 90% of them singletons. The top ten clones comprise roughly two thirds of the sample. Patients with a history of autoimmune disease or receiving systemic immunosuppression were excluded from the trial. Peripheral blood for TCR sequencing was drawn from every dose cohort at baseline, at cycle 4 day 1 and at cycle 7 day 1. The samples were taken from a phase I, first-in-human, multicenter, open-label dose-escalation trial of ivuxolimab. Adults with locally advanced or metastatic head and neck squamous cell, hepatocellular, melanoma or renal cell carcinoma were enrolled in the trial. Before TCR sequencing, CD4+ T cells and CD8+ T cells were sorted from peripheral blood as separate populations.

Note on this clone: This clone's antigen is unknown. Per-nucleotide qualities are absent, and no much larger clonotype sits a single base away.

The sequence is built from TRBV7-6 and TRBJ1-1; the D gene is not confidently resolved. Sequencing was performed on CD4+ or CD8+ T cells sorted from blood, taken in a trial of the OX40 agonist ivuxolimab. This receptor was identified in an adult with an advanced solid tumor such as melanoma, head and neck, liver or kidney cancer. The CDR3 in this case is CASSPPGDTEAFF. The DNA reads as follows: TGTGCCAGCAGCCCCCCGGGAGACACTGAAGCTTTCTTT. The full variable domain, completed from the reference TRBV7-6 and TRBJ1-1 proteins outside the CDR3, reads GAGVSQSPRYKVTKRGQDVALRCDPISGHVSLYWYRQALGQGPEFLTYFNYEAQQDKSGLPNDRFSAERPEGSISTLTIQRTEQRDSAMYRCASSPPGDTEAFFGQGTRLTVV.